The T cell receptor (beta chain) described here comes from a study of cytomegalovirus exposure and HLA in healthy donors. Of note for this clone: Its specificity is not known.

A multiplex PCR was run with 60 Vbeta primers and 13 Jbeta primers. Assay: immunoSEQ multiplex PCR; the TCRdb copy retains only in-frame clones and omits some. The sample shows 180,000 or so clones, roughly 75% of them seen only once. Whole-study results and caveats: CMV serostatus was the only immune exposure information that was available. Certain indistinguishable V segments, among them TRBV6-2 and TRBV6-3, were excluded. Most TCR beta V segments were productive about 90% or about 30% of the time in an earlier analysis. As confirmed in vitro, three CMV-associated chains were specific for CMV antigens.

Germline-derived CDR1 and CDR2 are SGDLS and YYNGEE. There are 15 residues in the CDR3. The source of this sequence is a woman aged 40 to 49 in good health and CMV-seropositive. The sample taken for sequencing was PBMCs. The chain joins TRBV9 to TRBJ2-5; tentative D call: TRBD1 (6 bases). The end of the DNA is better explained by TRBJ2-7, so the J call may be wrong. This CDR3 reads CASSVYRDLSYEQYF. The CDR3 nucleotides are TGTGCCAGCAGCGTATACAGGGACCTCTCCTACGAGCAGTACTTC.